Sequencing of this TCR beta chain was carried out in a study of T cell responses to AZD1222 COVID-19 vaccine. Repertoires were generated with immunoSEQ multiplex PCR, while TCRdb's copy carries only in-frame clones and drops some. This table has roughly 130,000 clones, 88% appearing once. The CDR3 covers 15 residues. This clone has more than one count but fewer than ten. The sequence was obtained from an adult in good health. The chain carries TRBV21-1 and TRBJ2-7. TRBV21-1 is a pseudogene locus. This specimen consisted of peripheral blood, obtained on day 0 of MenACWY control vaccination. The CDR3 bases are TGTGCCAGCAGCAAAGGGAAGGCAGCAACCTACGAGCAGTACTTC. Translated, it gives CASSKGKAATYEQYF.